This paragraph reports one T cell receptor beta chain. Antigen unknown. This specimen comes from a study of healthy donors' naive CD4 and CD8 T cells. Whole-study results and caveats: Reportedly, most V and J gene segments showed naive CD4+ versus CD8+ bias.

Starting from roughly 0.45 ug of total RNA, TCR libraries were made with linear amplification. Per the original data handling: Sequencing covered some 86,000 rearranged alpha-chain transcripts across four or five healthy donors. Each CDR3 protein is one row after TCRdb ran MiXCR on the reads. The authors' filters were not applied to this entry. The sample includes about 200,000 distinct CDR3 sequences, 65% to 75% of them seen just once. The germline V and J ends were trimmed by 5 bases and 3 bases, with 8 bases remaining between them. Germline-derived CDR1 and CDR2 are MNHEY and SVGEGT. This CDR3 spans 12 amino acids. Naive T cells were sorted: CD4+CD8-CD45RO-CD45RA+ for CD4+, CD8+CD4-CD45RA+CD27bright for CD8+.

This clonotype originated in a pool of human donors in good health; the sample pools cells from several healthy donors. The J gene is TRBJ2-7, the V gene TRBV6-2 or TRBV6-3; D remains ambiguous. The sample taken for sequencing was naive CD4+ and CD8+ T cells sorted from blood, pooled from several donors. The CDR3 nucleotides are TGTGCCAGCAGTAAACGGATCTACGAGCAGTACTTC. It codes for CASSKRIYEQYF.